This note documents a single TCR beta chain sequence. Its antigen is unidentified. The CDR3 is 15 residues long. V lost 7 bases to trimming and J lost 4 bases; unmatched junction nucleotides: 7. Germline V gene data show CDR1 as LNHDA and CDR2 as SQIVND (reference sequence). The entry originates in a study of T cell responses to AZD1222 COVID-19 vaccine. Generated by immunoSEQ multiplex PCR, the TCRdb table keeps only in-frame clones and is missing some. The data show over 45,000 clones, about 90% seen once. Study-wide points: Samples come after the peak T cell response, not at day 14. Among the donors, most were white British and more were female, and clonal diversity was possibly underestimated.

This receptor was identified in an adult in good health. The input for sequencing was peripheral blood, taken on day 0 of AZD1222 vaccination. This chain connects TRBV19 to TRBJ2-1; 10 bases align to TRBD2. In nucleotides, the CDR3 is TGTGCCAGTATAGCGGGAGGTTTGGGGTACAATGAGCAGTTCTTC. Residues: CASIAGGLGYNEQFF.